The 30 T cell receptor beta chains listed next were all sequenced from one sample in a study of CD8 T cells in ankylosing spondylitis (dated by TCRdb to between 2016 and 2019). Library preparation employed 5' RACE. Sequencing instrument: Illumina HiSeq 2500. TCRdb reanalyzed the raw reads on its own, using fastp at Q25 for trimming and MiXCR for clone calling, and kept in-frame beta chains. Identical CDR3 protein sequences are pooled into one entry, listed with their most common genes and DNA. The sample profile shows around 540,000 distinct CDR3 sequences; more than 9.5% of them were found once. The ten largest clonotypes hold around 6.8% of the sample. Which antigens these TCRs recognize remains unknown. Summary of the overall study and its limitations: Blood from ankylosing spondylitis patients appeared to be characterized by a TCR beta motif composed of eight or nine highly homologous amino acid variants.

Sequenced sample: blood, either unsorted or a sorted T cell fraction (not recorded which). The source of these receptors is a male donor with ankylosing spondylitis.

This clonotype was observed a handful of times. The chain has TRBV24-1 and TRBJ2-1; 8 bases agree with TRBD2. Losses at the gene ends were 5 bases for V and 5 bases for J; bases not matched to a gene: 13. Germline V gene data show CDR1 as KGHDR and CDR2 as SFDVKD. The CDR3 has 17 amino acids. CDR3 region: CATSGSPPGTRNNEQFF. DNA for the CDR3: TGTGCCACCAGTGGATCGCCCCCCGGGACTAGAAACAATGAGCAGTTCTTC.

Ten or more counts support this clonotype. The chain recombines TRBV24-1 with TRBJ2-2, with 8 bases matching TRBD2. The ends lost 3 bases at V and 4 bases at J; junction bases unmatched: 9. CDR3 size: 17 residues. Germline CDR1 and CDR2: KGHDR and SFDVKD. The CDR3 sequence: CATSDLTGGPSTGELFF. CDR3 nucleotide sequence: TGTGCCACCAGTGATCTTACGGGAGGGCCGAGCACCGGGGAGCTGTTTTTT.

This clonotype has just a few counts. This sequence joins TRBV3-1 and TRBJ1-2, with 7 positions matching TRBD1. J was trimmed by 4 bases and V by 1 base; bases with no gene match: 15. Germline CDR1 is LGHDT and CDR2 is YNNKEL (reference sequence). This CDR3 is 18 amino acids long. The CDR3 DNA reads as TGTGCCAGCAGCCAAGGTCGTCCCACTCAGGGGGGAGGCTATGGCTACACCTTC. Translating it yields CASSQGRPTQGGGYGYTF.

In this sample, this clonotype turned up a few times. The chain couples TRBV11-3 to TRBJ1-6; D not resolved. Per the germline V gene, CDR1 is SGHNT and CDR2 is YENEEA. The CDR3 runs 14 residues. V lost 3 bases and J lost 7, with 10 bases in between. This CDR3 is CASSLVATNSPLHF. CDR3 in DNA: TGTGCCAGCAGCTTGGTGGCTACAAATTCACCCCTCCACTTT.

A few counts support this clonotype. This rearrangement joins TRBV6-2 or TRBV6-3 to TRBJ2-1; D is undetermined. The length of the CDR3 is 15 residues. Trimming removed 2 bases from V and 7 bases from J, with 15 bases in between. Per germline, CDR1 MNHEY and CDR2 SVGEGT. The CDR3, as DNA: TGTGCCAGCAGTTACGGTGGGAAAGGTGGAAATGAGCAGTTCTTC. Protein product: CASSYGGKGGNEQFF.

V and J are TRBV5-1 and TRBJ2-7, with a possible D match to TRBD1 (6 bases). Trimming took off 0 bases at V and 3 bases at J, with 13 bases between the two ends. Germline values: CDR1 SGHRS, CDR2 YFSETQ. This CDR3 spans 15 amino acids. For the CDR3, the DNA is TGCGCCAGCAGCTTGGACTTTGGACAGCGCTACGAGCAGTACGTC. Its protein is CASSLDFGQRYEQYV.

This rearrangement joins TRBV7-9 to TRBJ2-4; D is unclear. With 3 bases removed from V and 1 base from J, the gap between germline ends came to 7 bases. Germline V gene sequence: CDR1 SEHNR, CDR2 FQNEAQ (reference sequence). The CDR3 is made up of 14 amino acids. In nucleotides, the CDR3 is TGTGCCAGCAGCTTTCAGGATGCCAAAAACATTCAGTACTTC. Translating gives CASSFQDAKNIQYF.

About this clonotype: A much larger clonotype is one base distant, so this may be a read error. The chain uses TRBV7-9 and TRBJ1-4; TRBD1 matches at 7 bases. From germline, CDR1 is SEHNR and CDR2 FQNEAQ (reference sequence). With 4 bases clipped from V and 9 bases from J, the junction kept 5 bases outside the gene matches. This CDR3 comprises 13 residues. The CDR3 protein is CASSYRGRKKLFF. In DNA, the CDR3 is TGTGCCAGCAGCTACAGGGGACGGAAAAAACTGTTTTTT.

This clonotype was picked up one time. This rearrangement joins TRBV30 to TRBJ2-3; D not certain. Trimming pared 4 bases from V and 0 bases from J, leaving 8 bases between. The CDR3 has 13 amino acids. CDR1 and CDR2 (germline): GTSNPN, SVGIG (reference sequence). The CDR3 DNA reads as TGTGCCTGGACAGGCGCTAGCACAGATACGCAGTATTTT. This translates into CAWTGASTDTQYF.

J is TRBJ2-3 and V is TRBV11-1; 14 bases line up with TRBD2. The germline gives CDR1 SGHAT, CDR2 FQDESV (reference sequence). Germline trimming cut 8 bases from V and 0 bases from J; bases unmatched to any gene: 10. This CDR3 comprises 18 residues. CDR3 region: CASRRPGTSGGSTDTQYF. CDR3 sequence (DNA): TGTGCCAGCCGACGGCCAGGGACTAGCGGGGGTAGCACAGATACGCAGTATTTT.

This clonotype appeared a few times. The chain joins TRBV2 to TRBJ1-1, with D uncertain. The ends were cut back, 4 bases at V and 8 bases at J, with 14 bases in the middle. CDR3 length: 13 residues. The germline CDR1 and CDR2 sequences are SNHLY and FYNNEI. The chain's CDR3 is CASSASLGGEAFF. CDR3 DNA: TGTGCCAGCAGTGCCAGTCTGGGTGGGGAAGCTTTCTTT.

The rearrangement links TRBV20-1 to TRBJ2-3; 12 nucleotides match TRBD2. V trimming: 3 bases; J trimming: 10 bases; junction bases outside the gene matches: 14. This CDR3 spans 16 amino acids. Germline CDR1 and CDR2: DFQATT and SNEGSKA (reference sequence). CDR3 residues: CSASPLAGGVGYSQYF. The CDR3, as DNA: TGCAGTGCTAGCCCACTAGCGGGAGGAGTTGGTTACTCGCAGTATTTT.

This clonotype was seen more than once but under ten times. The gene calls are TRBV4-1 and TRBJ1-1; D is ambiguous. Germline CDR1 and CDR2: MGHRA and YSYEKL. The CDR3 is 16 residues long. V lost 0 bases to trimming and J lost 1 base, with 12 bases between them. The CDR3 nucleotides are TGCGCCAGCAGCCAAGAAATCTGGGGAGGGAACACTGAAGCTTTCTTT. Its translation: CASSQEIWGGNTEAFF.

This clonotype was detected only a few times. This rearrangement joins TRBV12-3 or TRBV12-4 to TRBJ2-1; D perhaps matches TRBD2 (5 bases). The CDR3 consists of 14 residues. V was trimmed by 7 bases and J by 0 bases, leaving 10 bases between them. The CDR3 loop is CASKEALSYNEQFF. In nucleotides, the CDR3 is TGTGCCAGCAAGGAGGCCCTCTCCTACAATGAGCAGTTCTTC.

The CDR3 is CASSRTQGSSNQPQHF. Here the CDR3 DNA reads TGTGCCAGCAGTCGTACGCAGGGCAGTAGCAATCAGCCCCAGCATTTT. The V gene is TRBV6-1, the J gene TRBJ1-5; D is possibly TRBD1 (5 bases). V lost 5 bases and J lost 0, with 14 bases in between. Germline-derived CDR1 and CDR2 are MNHNS and SASEGT. CDR3 length: 16 residues.

This clonotype was found a few times. The gene calls are TRBV3-1 and TRBJ2-3, with a possible D match to TRBD2 (6 bases). Germline-derived CDR1 and CDR2 are LGHDT and YNNKEL (reference sequence). Deletions cut 5 bases from V and 5 bases from J, with 20 bases between. The CDR3 runs 16 residues. This chain's CDR3 is CASSFSTGERIDTQYF. CDR3 nucleotides: TGTGCCAGCAGCTTTTCGACGGGGGAGCGGATAGATACGCAGTATTTT.

The rearrangement links TRBV7-2 to TRBJ2-1; D is unresolved. The germline V gene encodes CDR1 SGHTA and CDR2 FQGNSA. There are 11 residues in the CDR3. The V end was cut by 5 bases, the J end by 7 bases, with 6 bases between. The CDR3 sequence is CASSPFNEQFF. The CDR3 nucleotides are TGTGCCAGCAGCCCCTTTAATGAGCAGTTCTTC. Using reference TRBV7-2 and TRBJ2-1 for the parts outside the CDR3, the full variable domain is GAGVSQSPSNKVTEKGKDVELRCDPISGHTALYWYRQSLGQGLEFLIYFQGNSAPDKSGLPSDRFSAERTGGSVSTLTIQRTQQEDSAVYLCASSPFNEQFFGPGTRLTVL.

The chain has TRBV20-1 and TRBJ2-2, with 7 bases aligning to TRBD2. CDR1 is DFQATT and CDR2 is SNEGSKA in the germline V gene (reference sequence). The CDR3 covers 14 residues. Unmatched junction bases numbered 5, after V lost 3 bases and J lost 4 bases. The CDR3 DNA sequence: TGCAGTGCTAGTAGTCCGGGAGGCACCGGGGAGCTGTTTTTT. Its translation is CSASSPGGTGELFF.

V usage is TRBV12-3 or TRBV12-4 and J usage is TRBJ2-5, with D perhaps TRBD1 (7 bases). V lost 4 bases to trimming and J lost 2 bases, with 11 bases between them. CDR3 length: 14 residues. The CDR3 DNA follows: TGTGCCAGCAGTTCCCCAGGGGGGCAAGAGACCCAGTACTTC. It is translated as CASSSPGGQETQYF.

This clonotype has a handful of counts. This chain connects TRBV10-3 to TRBJ1-6, with D maybe TRBD1 (6 bases). This CDR3 has 12 residues. Germline lookup yields CDR1 ENHRY and CDR2 SYGVKD. Trimming took off 4 bases at V and 10 bases at J, with 8 bases between the two ends. CDR3: CAISAGESPLHF. The CDR3 DNA reads as TGTGCCATCAGTGCAGGGGAGTCACCCCTCCACTTT.

This clonotype was picked up a small number of times. The CDR3 bases are TGCAGTGCTAGCCCGGACAGGAACACTGAAGCTTTCTTT. Its translation is CSASPDRNTEAFF. The chain carries TRBV20-1 and TRBJ1-1, with a weak D call TRBD1 (6 bases). Germline V gives CDR1 DFQATT, CDR2 SNEGSKA (reference sequence). V lost 3 bases to trimming and J lost 1 base, with 9 bases between them. This CDR3 has 13 residues.

The genes are TRBV3-1 and TRBJ2-3, with 8 bases aligning to TRBD2. V shed 4 bases and J 1 base; nucleotides not matched to a gene: 4. Germline CDR1 LGHDT, CDR2 YNNKEL (reference sequence). The CDR3 totals 15 residues. CDR3: CASSRRGGRTDTQYF. CDR3 sequence (DNA): TGTGCCAGCAGCCGCCGGGGGGGTCGCACAGATACGCAGTATTTT.

This clonotype appeared a few times. This rearrangement joins TRBV12-5 to TRBJ2-7; 7 positions agree with TRBD2. The germline V gene encodes CDR1 LGHNT and CDR2 FRNRAP. The J segment lost 4 bases and the V segment lost 2 bases, leaving 17 bases of the junction unmatched. This CDR3 contains 18 residues. The CDR3 bases are TGTGCTAGTGGTTTGAGAGGACCGGTGTCCAGCGGGACGTACGAGCAGTACTTC. Encoded protein: CASGLRGPVSSGTYEQYF.

This clonotype has just a few counts. DNA for the CDR3: TGCAGCGCCTCCGCAGTGAACTATGGCTACACCTTC. Translating it yields CSASAVNYGYTF. The chain combines TRBV29-1 with TRBJ1-2; no clear D. CDR1 is SQVTM and CDR2 is ANQGSEA in the germline V gene. The CDR3 has 12 residues. Between the trimmed V and J ends, which lost 7 bases and 2 bases, there was a span of 11 bases.

This clonotype was counted only a few times. The chain is built from TRBV11-2 and TRBJ1-2, with D possibly being TRBD1 (5 bases). CDR1 and CDR2 from the germline V gene are SGHAT and FQNNGV. With 5 bases removed from V and 8 bases from J, the gap between germline ends came to 15 bases. The CDR3 totals 13 residues. CDR3 nucleotides: TGTGCCAGCAGCCCAGGGATATTGGGCGGCTACACCTTC. Translated, it gives CASSPGILGGYTF. The complete variable domain, with remaining parts taken from reference TRBV11-2 and TRBJ1-2, reads EAGVAQSPRYKIIEKRQSVAFWCNPISGHATLYWYQQILGQGPKLLIQFQNNGVVDDSQLPKDRFSAERLKGVDSTLKIQPAKLEDSAVYLCASSPGILGGYTFGSGTRLTVV.

V usage is TRBV5-1 and J usage is TRBJ2-1; D is possibly TRBD1 (5 bases). Germline lookup yields CDR1 SGHRS and CDR2 YFSETQ. This CDR3 has 15 amino acids. Deletions cut 0 bases from V and 2 bases from J, with 9 bases between. The CDR3 here is CASSLEGRPYNEQFF. The DNA of the CDR3 is TGCGCCAGCAGCTTGGAGGGGCGCCCCTACAATGAGCAGTTCTTC.

This clonotype has just a few counts. The rearrangement uses TRBV27 and TRBJ2-1; D is possibly TRBD2 (6 bases). Germline CDR1 reads MNHEY; CDR2 reads SMNVEV (reference sequence). The CDR3 is 15 amino acids. Trimming left V 3 bases short and J 2 bases short, with 11 bases between. CDR3: CASSFLGEAYNEQFF. In nucleotides, the CDR3 is TGTGCCAGCAGTTTTCTGGGGGAGGCCTACAATGAGCAGTTCTTC.

This clonotype was picked up many times. This rearrangement joins TRBV7-2 to TRBJ2-1; D perhaps matches TRBD2 (6 bases). The germline gives CDR1 SGHTA, CDR2 FQGNSA. The length of the CDR3 is 15 residues. Deletions cut 5 bases from V and 2 bases from J, with 13 bases between. The CDR3 bases are TGTGCCAGCAGCCTACGGGCTAGCGCCTACAATGAGCAGTTCTTC. Translated, it gives CASSLRASAYNEQFF.

This clonotype has just a few counts. V and J are TRBV7-9 and TRBJ1-4; 7 bases fit TRBD1. Losses at the gene ends were 5 bases for V and 8 bases for J; bases not matched to a gene: 8. From germline, CDR1 is SEHNR and CDR2 FQNEAQ (reference sequence). The CDR3 contains 14 residues. CDR3 loop: CASSPGGYREKLFF. CDR3 nucleotide sequence: TGTGCCAGCAGCCCAGGGGGGTATCGGGAAAAACTGTTTTTT.

The chain joins TRBV7-9 to TRBJ2-3; maybe TRBD2 (6 bases). The CDR3 extends over 13 amino acids. V lost 4 bases to trimming and J lost 4 bases, with 9 bases between them. CDR1 SEHNR and CDR2 FQNEAQ come from the germline V gene (reference sequence). The CDR3 region has the DNA TGTGCCAGCAGCTCGGACTATCCAGATACGCAGTATTTT. Translated: CASSSDYPDTQYF.